One and the same sample provided the 28 T cell receptor beta chains below, sequenced in a study of chemoradiotherapy in HPV16-positive cancers (dated 2022 in TCRdb). The library was produced with the immunoSEQ multiplex PCR assay. In its TCRdb copy, this immuneACCESS table keeps in-frame sequences only and misses some clones. Where compared with another copy, unresolved V genes explain less than half of these, and the others have no known cause. Counted in this sample were fewer than 30,000 clones; over 80% of them appeared once. Jointly, the top ten make up less than 25% of the sample. The material was blood, obtained from a patient who underwent chemoradiotherapy. All receptors derive from a human donor with HPV-associated anogenital cancer.

The CDR3 region is CASSDTKGREQYF. The DNA of the CDR3 is TGTGCCAGCAGTGATACGAAGGGGCGGGAGCAGTACTTC. This chain links TRBV6-1 with TRBJ2-7; D is perhaps TRBD1 (5 bases). Trimming left V 3 bases short and J 7 bases short, with 13 bases between. Per germline, CDR1 MNHNS and CDR2 SASEGT. The CDR3 runs 13 residues.

CDR3 loop: CASSFTPPDTQYF. DNA of the CDR3: TGTGCCAGCAGCTTTACCCCCCCAGATACGCAGTATTTT. The V call is TRBV11-2, the J call TRBJ2-3; D ambiguous. The CDR3 is made up of 13 amino acids. V shed 3 bases and J shed 4 bases, with 8 bases lying between them. Germline CDR1 SGHAT, CDR2 FQNNGV.

This sequence joins TRBV27 and TRBJ2-7; TRBD2 matches 8 bases. The germline V gene has CDR1 MNHEY and CDR2 SMNVEV (reference sequence). The CDR3 runs to 17 residues. The V and J ends lost 0 bases and 2 bases, in that order; junction bases with no gene match: 9. Here the CDR3 DNA reads TGTGCCAGCAGTTTATCATTACTAGCGGCCATCGCCTACGAGCAGTACTTC. Translation gives CASSLSLLAAIAYEQYF.

The chain uses TRBV2 and TRBJ1-4, with D maybe TRBD1 (6 bases). V was cut by 5 bases and J by 8 bases, with 12 bases left in between. Germline values: CDR1 SNHLY, CDR2 FYNNEI. This CDR3 spans 13 amino acids. The CDR3 sequence is CASSPVRGEKLFF. The CDR3 bases are TGTGCCAGCAGTCCCGTCAGGGGCGAAAAACTGTTTTTT.

This clone was seen once. The V gene is TRBV18, the J gene TRBJ2-7, with TRBD1 matching 9 bases. Trimming removed 8 bases from V and 2 bases from J; junction bases left unmatched: 4. Germline V gene data show CDR1 as KGHSH and CDR2 as LQKENI. This CDR3 has 13 residues. CDR3 protein: CASGQGTTYEQYF. CDR3 sequence (DNA): TGTGCCAGCGGACAGGGGACGACCTACGAGCAGTACTTC.

This clone showed up just a few times. The rearrangement joins TRBV5-1 to TRBJ1-4; tentatively, D is TRBD1 (5 bases). The CDR3 spans 14 residues. V dropped 1 base and J dropped 5 bases, with 9 bases sitting between them. Germline assignment: CDR1 SGHRS and CDR2 YFSETQ. In DNA, the CDR3 is TGCGCCAGCAGCTTGATAGGGGAGAATGAAAAACTGTTTTTT. This codes for CASSLIGENEKLFF.

The chain joins TRBV10-3 to TRBJ2-7, with D possibly called TRBD1 or TRBD2 (6 bases each). From germline, CDR1 is ENHRY and CDR2 SYGVKD. Trimming pared 10 bases from V and 3 bases from J, leaving 16 bases between. The CDR3 covers 13 residues. CDR3 residues: CATGGDNNYEQYF. The CDR3, as DNA: TGTGCCACCGGAGGGGACAATAACTACGAGCAGTACTTC.

This sequence joins TRBV5-3 and TRBJ2-7, with D perhaps matching TRBD2 (5 bases). TRBV5-3 is reported as an ORF; its role is uncertain. Trimming removed 2 bases from V and 3 bases from J, with 9 bases in between. This CDR3 contains 13 residues. CDR3 region: CARSLAEDYEQYF. The CDR3 DNA reads TGTGCCAGAAGCTTAGCGGAGGACTACGAGCAGTACTTC.

The chain links TRBV5-6 to TRBJ1-1, with 11 nucleotides matching TRBD1. Germline CDR1 SGHDT, CDR2 YYEEEE. This CDR3 has 16 amino acids. V dropped 3 bases and J dropped 6; count of bases not matched to a gene: 10. CDR3 bases: TGTGCCAGCAGCTGGCGAATGGGACAGGGGGTCCCTGAAGCTTTCTTT. Amino acid sequence: CASSWRMGQGVPEAFF.

This clone appeared once. This chain uses TRBV7-6 with TRBJ1-1; 10 bases line up with TRBD1. V lost 3 bases to trimming and J lost 5 bases; unmatched junction nucleotides: 6. From germline, CDR1 is SGHVS and CDR2 FNYEAQ. The CDR3 has 15 residues. The CDR3 nucleotides read TGTGCCAGCAGCTTCATGCCGGGACAGGGGACTGAAGCTTTCTTT. It encodes CASSFMPGQGTEAFF.

The chain links TRBV18 to TRBJ1-6, with a tentative D call TRBD1 (6 bases). CDR3 length: 15 amino acids. Germline V gives CDR1 KGHSH, CDR2 LQKENI. V shed 3 bases and J shed 7 bases, with 13 bases lying between them. CDR3 sequence reads: CASSPTRQENSPLHF. CDR3 coding DNA: TGTGCCAGCTCACCTACAAGACAGGAGAATTCACCCCTCCACTTT.

V and J are TRBV28 and TRBJ1-5; no firm D call. The CDR3 is made up of 12 amino acids. CDR1 and CDR2 (germline): MDHEN, SYDVKM. Trimming pared 4 bases from V and 5 bases from J, leaving 6 bases between. The DNA of the CDR3 is TGTGCCAGCAGTTCCCTTGATCAGCCCCAGCATTTT. Translation gives CASSSLDQPQHF.

The chain combines TRBV18 with TRBJ2-1; TRBD1 or TRBD2 may be the D gene (5 bases each). The germline V and J ends were trimmed by 2 bases and 5 bases, with 10 bases remaining between them. The CDR3 totals 14 residues. CDR1 and CDR2 from the germline V gene are KGHSH and LQKENI. DNA for the CDR3: TGTGCCAGCTCACCAGGGACCGTCGACAATGAGCAGTTCTTC. It is translated as CASSPGTVDNEQFF.

This rearrangement joins TRBV2 to TRBJ2-1; 10 bases map to TRBD2. After removal of 5 bases from V and 4 bases from J, the junction contained 8 bases not matched to a gene. Germline CDR1 and CDR2: SNHLY and FYNNEI. The CDR3 sequence is 16 residues long. The CDR3: CASSTSLAGVYNEQFF. CDR3 nucleotide sequence: TGTGCCAGCAGTACCTCTCTAGCGGGAGTTTACAATGAGCAGTTCTTC.

The chain carries TRBV11-3 and TRBJ2-1; D remains ambiguous. Trimming removed 5 bases from V and 7 bases from J, with 15 bases in between. Looked up from germline, CDR1 is SGHNT and CDR2 is YENEEA. This CDR3 region has 14 residues. The CDR3 DNA follows: TGTGCCAGCAGCCCACCCTTCAGGCCAAATGAGCAGTTCTTC. Translation: CASSPPFRPNEQFF.

The chain couples TRBV2 to TRBJ1-3, with D tentatively TRBD1 (5 bases). V was shortened by 8 bases and J by 3 bases, with 11 bases between the two germline ends. In germline, CDR1 is SNHLY, CDR2 FYNNEI. This CDR3 has 13 amino acids. The CDR3 nucleotides are TGTGCCAGCCAGGGTTTTGTTGGAAACACCATATATTTT. Its translation: CASQGFVGNTIYF.

The chain has TRBV29-1 and TRBJ2-3, with 8 bases lining up with TRBD2. V shed 2 bases and J 1 base; nucleotides not matched to a gene: 8. The V gene's germline CDR1 is SQVTM and CDR2 ANQGSEA. The CDR3 has 16 residues. This chain's CDR3 is CSVECLVAGRTDTQYF. CDR3 DNA: TGCAGCGTTGAATGTCTGGTAGCGGGGCGCACAGATACGCAGTATTTT.

The J gene is TRBJ2-2, the V gene TRBV7-9, with TRBD1 matching over 9 bases. Germline trimming cut 8 bases from V and 7 bases from J; bases unmatched to any gene: 8. Germline values: CDR1 SEHNR, CDR2 FQNEAQ (reference sequence). The CDR3 contains 14 residues. Written as DNA, the CDR3 is TGTGCCAGCCAGTCCGGGACAGGGTTCGGGGAGCTGTTTTTT. Translation: CASQSGTGFGELFF.

The rearrangement links TRBV4-3 to TRBJ2-7; D is ambiguous. The V end was cut by 1 base, the J end by 0 bases, with 10 bases between. Germline V gene data show CDR1 as LGHNA and CDR2 as YSLEER. This CDR3 contains 15 residues. In DNA form, the CDR3 reads TGCGCCAGCAGCCAAGGGGCTGCCGCCTCCTACGAGCAGTACTTC. Protein sequence: CASSQGAAASYEQYF.

Only a few counts were recorded for this clone. The J gene is TRBJ2-7, the V gene TRBV19, with 8 nucleotides matching TRBD1. V was pared by 4 bases and J by 2 bases, with 7 bases of the junction left unmatched. The CDR3 is 15 residues long. CDR1 and CDR2 from the germline V gene are LNHDA and SQIVND (reference sequence). CDR3 residues: CASSTPGQVTYEQYF. CDR3 sequence (DNA): TGTGCCAGTAGTACGCCGGGACAGGTAACCTACGAGCAGTACTTC.

The chain is built from TRBV2 and TRBJ1-6; D is uncertain. Germline V gene lookup returns CDR1 SNHLY and CDR2 FYNNEI. Deletions cut 4 bases from V and 8 bases from J, with 12 bases between. This CDR3 is built from 14 residues. This CDR3 reads CASSVKGEDSPLHF. The CDR3 DNA sequence: TGTGCCAGCAGTGTGAAGGGAGAGGATTCACCCCTCCACTTT.

The gene calls are TRBV30 and TRBJ1-5; TRBD1 matches 7 bases. Germline V gives CDR1 GTSNPN, CDR2 SVGIG (reference sequence). This CDR3 has 16 residues. The trim removed 3 bases at V and 6 bases at J, leaving 14 bases unmatched. The CDR3 sequence: CAWSRGGISFGQPQHF. CDR3 bases: TGTGCCTGGAGCAGGGGGGGGATATCTTTCGGTCAGCCCCAGCATTTT.

The rearrangement links TRBV19 to TRBJ1-1; 10 nucleotides align to TRBD1. Germline-derived CDR1 and CDR2 are LNHDA and SQIVND (reference sequence). This CDR3 region has 15 residues. V was pared by 7 bases and J by 5 bases, with 10 bases of the junction left unmatched. CDR3: CASTPRQGAMTEAFF. Here the CDR3 DNA reads TGTGCCAGTACTCCCAGACAGGGGGCTATGACTGAAGCTTTCTTT. The full variable domain, rest sourced from reference TRBV19 and TRBJ1-1, is DGGITQSPKYLFRKEGQNVTLSCEQNLNHDAMYWYRQDPGQGLRLIYYSQIVNDFQKGDIAEGYSVSREKKESFPLTVTSAQKNPTAFYLCASTPRQGAMTEAFFGQGTRLTVV.

The rearrangement joins TRBV19 to TRBJ2-5; D unresolved. Germline CDR1 and CDR2: LNHDA and SQIVND (reference sequence). This CDR3 contains 14 residues. V was pared by 3 bases and J by 5 bases, with 13 bases between. The CDR3 is CASSIQVDRETQYF. CDR3 in DNA: TGTGCCAGTAGTATTCAGGTGGACCGGGAGACCCAGTACTTC.

The J gene is TRBJ2-5, the V gene TRBV4-1; D perhaps matches TRBD1 (6 bases). Germline assignment: CDR1 MGHRA and CDR2 YSYEKL. The CDR3 is made up of 13 amino acids. The germline V and J ends were trimmed by 5 bases and 4 bases, with 11 bases remaining between them. CDR3 coding DNA: TGCGCCAGCAGCGGGCAGGGGAGAGAGACCCAGTACTTC. Translating it yields CASSGQGRETQYF.

This chain joins TRBV5-1 and TRBJ2-6; D may be TRBD1 (6 bases). Trimming left V 0 bases short and J 3 bases short, with 13 bases between. Germline V gives CDR1 SGHRS, CDR2 YFSETQ. The CDR3 consists of 17 residues. This chain's CDR3 is CASSLAAGVGGANVLTF. The DNA for the CDR3 is TGCGCCAGCAGCTTGGCCGCAGGGGTGGGTGGGGCCAACGTCCTGACTTTC.

This clone has a single count. V and J are TRBV15 and TRBJ1-1; D uncertain. The length of the CDR3 is 15 residues. V lost 0 bases and J lost 10, with 18 bases in between. CDR1 and CDR2 from the germline V gene are LNHNV and YYDKDF (reference sequence). The CDR3 nucleotides read TGTGCCACCAGCAGAGATAACCTTTCCGGAGACTCAGCTTTCTTT. Its translation: CATSRDNLSGDSAFF.

The chain carries TRBV11-2 and TRBJ1-3, with no clear D. There are 13 residues in the CDR3. V was shortened by 5 bases and J by 7 bases, with 12 bases between the two germline ends. Germline CDR1 SGHAT, CDR2 FQNNGV. CDR3: CASSSNRGNTIYF. The DNA for the CDR3 is TGTGCCAGCAGCAGCAATCGGGGTAACACCATATATTTT.